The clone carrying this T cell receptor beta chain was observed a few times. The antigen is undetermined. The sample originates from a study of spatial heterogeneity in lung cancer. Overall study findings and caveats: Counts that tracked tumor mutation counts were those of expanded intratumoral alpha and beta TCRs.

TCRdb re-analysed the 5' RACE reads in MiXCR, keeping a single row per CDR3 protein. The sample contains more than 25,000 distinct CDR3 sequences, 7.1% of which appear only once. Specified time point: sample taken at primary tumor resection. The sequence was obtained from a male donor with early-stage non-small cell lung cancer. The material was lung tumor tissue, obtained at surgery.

Written as DNA, the CDR3 is TGTGCCAGCAGCTTAGGACTTAAAGGGGGCGCGGACGAGCAGTACTTC. Translation gives CASSLGLKGGADEQYF. The genes are TRBV7-2 and TRBJ2-7; TRBD1 matches 7 bases. This CDR3 is 16 amino acids long. Germline V gene lookup returns CDR1 SGHTA and CDR2 FQGNSA. J gave up 5 bases and V 1 base, and 11 bases lay outside the gene matches.